These T cell receptor beta chains were read from a single sample in a study of naive CD8 T cells in extremely preterm neonates. TCRdb keeps only in-frame clones here, not all; method: immunoSEQ multiplex PCR. Found here are some 5,700 clones, just under 97% of them singletons; the top ten hold roughly 0.36%. Source material: naive CD8+ T cells from blood. Receptors originate from a human donor in good health. Each CDR3 is given with its conserved first and last residue.

>TRBV6-5|TRBJ1-2
CASSKQGFDYGYTF
>TRBV18|TRBJ2-5
CASSPAPGLQYF
>TRBV4-2|TRBJ2-3
CASSQPLGGGTDTQYF
>TRBV15|TRBJ1-4
CATSSVAAGGFNEKLFF
>TRBV18|TRBJ1-2
CASSPSSRGDGYTF
>TRBV29-1|TRBJ1-6
CSVEWATESSYNSPLHF
>TRBV19|TRBJ1-2
CATWAQLPYGYTF
>TRBV7-2|TRBJ1-5
CASSRSAGGSPQHF
>TRBV14|TRBJ1-1
CASSQNGLVEAFF
>TRBV6-1|TRBJ2-5
CASSVLRTGQETQYF
>TRBV7-9|TRBJ1-4
CASSLTGGDEKLFF
>TRBV5-1|TRBJ1-1
CASSSLGVNTEAFF
>TRBV6-5|TRBJ1-5
CASSYLQGDQPQHF
>TRBV10-1|TRBJ2-2
CASSDGGRGGTGELFF
>TRBV9|TRBJ1-4
CASSVRGQAGEGEKLFF
>TRBV5-6|TRBJ2-5
CASSLVPTEQETQYF
>TRBV5-1|TRBJ1-3
CASSRDRTISGNTIYF
>TRBV6-5|TRBJ1-1
CASRPGGVPEAFF
>TRBV6-1|TRBJ1-2
CASTTGGRPGYGYTF
>TRBV4-2|TRBJ1-5
CASSRAEDSNQPQHF
>TRBV30|TRBJ1-2
CAWSKSQANYGYTF
>TRBV7-9|TRBJ2-7
CASSGGLAGLLYEQYF
>TRBV9|TRBJ2-1
CASTPAPSSYNEQFF
>TRBV9|TRBJ2-5
CASSLAGGGETQYF
>TRBV5-1|TRBJ1-1
CASQGGGGTNTEAFF
>TRBV5-1|TRBJ2-1
CASSLGQSYNEQFF
>TRBV7-2|TRBJ2-1
CASSSTSGMITYNEQFF
>TRBV5-1|TRBJ2-7
CASRRQGAIDYEQYF
>TRBV5-4|TRBJ2-7
CASSLDSGSYEQYF
>TRBV5-1|TRBJ2-2
CASSYTTTGELFF
>TRBV7-2|TRBJ2-1
CASSITSGGAGEQFF
>TRBV7-8|-
CASSLDLGHYEQYF
>TRBV7-2|TRBJ1-3
CASSLQENTIYF
>TRBV4-1|TRBJ2-6
CASSRSDRGSSGANVLTF
>TRBV27|TRBJ1-6
CASSDLGRGAREPLHF
>TRBV15|TRBJ2-5
CATSRARRETQYF
>TRBV11-2|TRBJ2-5
CASSQGLAQQETQYF
>TRBV7-8|TRBJ1-2
CASSFTGGNYGYTF
>TRBV2|TRBJ1-5
CASGQGYDNQPQHF
>TRBV19|TRBJ2-7
CASSIIGGRQYF
>TRBV18|TRBJ2-3
CASSPLSSPTDTQYF
>TRBV11-2|TRBJ1-2
CASSFNTADVYGYTF
>TRBV7-6|-
CASSPASGHLSYEQYF
>TRBV9|TRBJ2-7
CASSVGPGGLYEQYF
>TRBV7-3|TRBJ2-3
CASSTGLAGEAQYF
>TRBV5-1|TRBJ2-1
CASSLASRGGLNEQFF
>TRBV10-3|TRBJ2-3
CAISGTSGTGTDTQYF
>TRBV5-1|TRBJ2-1
CASSLHPPSIYNEQFF
>TRBV7-2|TRBJ2-7
CASSLEGVGSYEQYF
>TRBV11-2|TRBJ2-5
CASSRDRALSPQETQYF
>TRBV4-2|TRBJ2-3
CASSQNRATDTQYF
>TRBV18|TRBJ1-5
CASSPGTPYSNQPQHF
>TRBV4-3|TRBJ1-2
CASSPARGRGYGYTF
>TRBV18|TRBJ2-1
CASSPPGSGGYNEQFF
>TRBV7-9|TRBJ2-2
CASSSGTSAKGGELFF
>TRBV19|TRBJ2-1
CASSIRSLAGMVEQFF